Given below is one T cell receptor beta chain in context. The data belong to a study of identifying expanded T cells in peripheral blood. Germline V gene sequence: CDR1 MNHEY, CDR2 SMNVEV (reference sequence). The V gene end was trimmed by 6 bases and the J gene end by 7 bases; junction bases not matched to a gene: 12. CDR3 length equals 15 residues. Sequencing was performed with immunoSEQ multiplex PCR; in TCRdb, only in-frame clones are kept and a portion is missing. The data hold approximately 100,000 clones, with roughly 89% observed a single time. The V and J genes are TRBV27 and TRBJ1-2, with 9 positions matching TRBD1. The TCR sequence derives from a person between 18 and 75 years old in good health. Sequencing was carried out using blood. Written as DNA, the CDR3 is TGTGCCAGCAGCCAGGGACAGGGAGGAGGTGGTGGCTACACCTTC. Residues: CASSQGQGGGGGYTF.